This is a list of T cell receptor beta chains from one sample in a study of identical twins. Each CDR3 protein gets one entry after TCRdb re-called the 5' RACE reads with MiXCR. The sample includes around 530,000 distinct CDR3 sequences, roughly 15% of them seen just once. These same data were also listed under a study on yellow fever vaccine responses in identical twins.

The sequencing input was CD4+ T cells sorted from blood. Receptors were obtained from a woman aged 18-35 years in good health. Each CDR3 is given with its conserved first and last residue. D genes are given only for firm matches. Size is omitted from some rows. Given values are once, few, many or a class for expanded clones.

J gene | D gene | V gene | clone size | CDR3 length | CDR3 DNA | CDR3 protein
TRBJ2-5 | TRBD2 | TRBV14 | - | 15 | TGTGCCAGCAGCCCACCGGGGGGGGGCGCGGAGACCCAGTACTTC | CASSPPGGGAETQYF
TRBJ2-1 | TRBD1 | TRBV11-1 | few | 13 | TGTGCCAGCAGCTTGGACAGGATCAATGAGCAGTTCTTC | CASSLDRINEQFF
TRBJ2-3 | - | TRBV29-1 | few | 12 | TGCAGCTCCGCGGCGAGCACAGATACGCAGTATTTT | CSSAASTDTQYF
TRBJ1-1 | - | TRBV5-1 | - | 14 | TGCGCCAGCAGCTTAGATGCGAGAGGAACTGAAGCTTTCTTT | CASSLDARGTEAFF
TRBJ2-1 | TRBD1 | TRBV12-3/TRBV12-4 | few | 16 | TGTGCCAGCAGTGCCCCCCCGGGACAGGGATGGGGTGAGCAGTTCTTC | CASSAPPGQGWGEQFF
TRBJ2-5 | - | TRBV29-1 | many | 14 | TGCAGCGTAAGCCCTCCGGGACTGCAAGAGACCCAGTACTTC | CSVSPPGLQETQYF
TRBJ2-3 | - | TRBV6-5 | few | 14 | TGTGCCAGCAGTTTCGGGGCGGGCACAGATACGCAGTATTTT | CASSFGAGTDTQYF
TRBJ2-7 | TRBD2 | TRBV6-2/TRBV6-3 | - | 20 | TGTGCCAGCAGTTACGGGATAGCGGGAGAGCAGTTCCGGCCTTCTTACGAGCAGTACTTC | CASSYGIAGEQFRPSYEQYF
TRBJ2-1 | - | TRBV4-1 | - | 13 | TGCGCCAGCAGAGGGAAATTTGGCAATGAGCAGTTCTTC | CASRGKFGNEQFF
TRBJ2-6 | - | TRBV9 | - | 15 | TGTGCCAGCAGCGTATTGATAGCTGGGGCCAACGTCCTGACTTTC | CASSVLIAGANVLTF
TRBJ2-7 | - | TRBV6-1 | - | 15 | TGTGCCAGCAGGCCCCTAGCTGGTACTTCCTACGAGCAGTACTTC | CASRPLAGTSYEQYF
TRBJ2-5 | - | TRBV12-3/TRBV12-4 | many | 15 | TGTGCCAGCAGTTTATCCGGGGTCAGAGTCGGAACCCAGTACTTC | CASSLSGVRVGTQYF
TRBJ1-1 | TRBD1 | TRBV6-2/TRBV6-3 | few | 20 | TGTGCCAGCAGTTACACGCTTTTTATGAGGGGGCCCGAGCGGTTTGCTGAAGCTTTCTTT | CASSYTLFMRGPERFAEAFF
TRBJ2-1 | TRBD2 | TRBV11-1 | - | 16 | TGTGCCAGCAGCACGGGACTAGCGGGTGCCTACAATGAGCAGTTCTTC | CASSTGLAGAYNEQFF
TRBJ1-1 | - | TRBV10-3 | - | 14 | TGTGCCATCAGCGTTGGACAGATGAACACTGAAGCTTTCTTT | CAISVGQMNTEAFF
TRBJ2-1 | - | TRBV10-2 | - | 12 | TGCGCCAGCAGTGAGTCGTACAATGAGCAGTTCTTC | CASSESYNEQFF
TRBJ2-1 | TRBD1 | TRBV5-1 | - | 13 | TGCGCCAGCAGCACAGGGGATAGTCATGAGCAGTTCTTC | CASSTGDSHEQFF
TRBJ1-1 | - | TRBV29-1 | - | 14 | TGCAGCGTTGAAGCTGCCCGCTTGGTCACTGAAGCTTTCTTT | CSVEAARLVTEAFF
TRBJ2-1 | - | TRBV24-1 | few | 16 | TGTGCCACCAGTGATCGGGACATAGGTATAGTGGATGAGCAGTTCTTC | CATSDRDIGIVDEQFF
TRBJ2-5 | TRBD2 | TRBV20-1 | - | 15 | TGCAGTGCTGAGGGCCCTAGCGGGAGAAGCGAGACCCAGTACTTC | CSAEGPSGRSETQYF
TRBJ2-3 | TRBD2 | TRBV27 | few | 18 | TGTGCCAGCACATCGGGACTAGCGGGAGGGTCTGGCACAGATACGCAGTATTTT | CASTSGLAGGSGTDTQYF
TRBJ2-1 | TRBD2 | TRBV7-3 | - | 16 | TGTGCCAGCAGCACGCAGGCCCTAGCGGGAGGCAATGAGCAGTTCTTC | CASSTQALAGGNEQFF